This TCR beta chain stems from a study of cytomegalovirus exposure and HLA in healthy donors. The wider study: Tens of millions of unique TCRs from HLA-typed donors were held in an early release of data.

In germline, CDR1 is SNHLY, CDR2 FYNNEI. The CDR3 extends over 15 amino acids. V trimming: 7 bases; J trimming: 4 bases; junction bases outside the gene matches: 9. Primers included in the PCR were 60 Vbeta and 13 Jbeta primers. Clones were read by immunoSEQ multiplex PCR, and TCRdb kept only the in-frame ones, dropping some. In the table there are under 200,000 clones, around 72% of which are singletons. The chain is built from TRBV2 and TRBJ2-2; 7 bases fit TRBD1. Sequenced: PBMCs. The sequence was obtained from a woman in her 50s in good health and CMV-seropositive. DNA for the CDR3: TGTGCCAGCACCCGACAGGGCGGTATCACCGGGGAGCTGTTTTTT. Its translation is CASTRQGGITGELFF. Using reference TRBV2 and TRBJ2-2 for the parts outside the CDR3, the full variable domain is EPEVTQTPSHQVTQMGQEVILRCVPISNHLYFYWYRQILGQKVEFLVSFYNNEISEKSEIFDDQFSVERPDGSNFTLKIRSTKLEDSAMYFCASTRQGGITGELFFGEGSRLTVL.